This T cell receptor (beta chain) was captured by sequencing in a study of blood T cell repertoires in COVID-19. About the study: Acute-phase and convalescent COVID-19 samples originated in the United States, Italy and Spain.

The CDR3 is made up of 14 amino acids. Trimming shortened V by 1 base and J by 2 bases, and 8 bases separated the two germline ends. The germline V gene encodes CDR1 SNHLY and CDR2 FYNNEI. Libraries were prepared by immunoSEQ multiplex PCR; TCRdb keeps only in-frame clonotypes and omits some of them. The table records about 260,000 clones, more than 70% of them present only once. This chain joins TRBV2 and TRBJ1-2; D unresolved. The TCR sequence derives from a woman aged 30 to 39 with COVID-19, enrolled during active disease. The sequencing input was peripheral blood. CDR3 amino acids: CASSEVFLNYGYTF. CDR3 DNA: TGTGCCAGCAGTGAAGTTTTTCTAAACTATGGCTACACCTTC.